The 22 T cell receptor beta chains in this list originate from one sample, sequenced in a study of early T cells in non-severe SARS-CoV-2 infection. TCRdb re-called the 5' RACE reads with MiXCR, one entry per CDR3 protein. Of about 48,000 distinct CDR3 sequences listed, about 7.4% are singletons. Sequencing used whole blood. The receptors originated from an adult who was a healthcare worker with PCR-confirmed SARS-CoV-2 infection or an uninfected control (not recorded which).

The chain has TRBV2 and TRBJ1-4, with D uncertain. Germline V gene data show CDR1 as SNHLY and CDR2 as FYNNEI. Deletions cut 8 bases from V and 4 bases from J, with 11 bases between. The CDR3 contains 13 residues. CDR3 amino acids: CASQWGFNEKLFF. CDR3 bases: TGTGCCAGCCAGTGGGGATTTAATGAAAAACTGTTTTTT.

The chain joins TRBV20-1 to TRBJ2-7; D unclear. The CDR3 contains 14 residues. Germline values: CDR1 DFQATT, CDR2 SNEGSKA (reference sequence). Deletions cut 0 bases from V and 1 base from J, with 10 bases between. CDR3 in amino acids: CSARDPLVSYEQYF. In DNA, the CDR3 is TGCAGTGCTAGAGATCCCCTCGTTTCCTACGAGCAGTACTTC.

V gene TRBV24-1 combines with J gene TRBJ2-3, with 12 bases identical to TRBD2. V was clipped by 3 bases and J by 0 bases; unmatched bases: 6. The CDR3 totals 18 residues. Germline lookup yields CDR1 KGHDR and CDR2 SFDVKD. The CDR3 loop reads CATSDTGTSGSSTDTQYF. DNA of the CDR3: TGTGCCACCAGTGATACCGGGACTAGCGGGTCTAGCACAGATACGCAGTATTTT.

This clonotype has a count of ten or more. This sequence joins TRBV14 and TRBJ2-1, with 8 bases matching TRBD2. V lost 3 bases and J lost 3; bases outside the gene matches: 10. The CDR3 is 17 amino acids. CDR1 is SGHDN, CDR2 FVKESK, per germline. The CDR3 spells CASSHPEDTSGYNEQFF. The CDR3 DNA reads TGTGCCAGCAGCCACCCCGAGGATACTAGCGGCTACAATGAGCAGTTCTTC.

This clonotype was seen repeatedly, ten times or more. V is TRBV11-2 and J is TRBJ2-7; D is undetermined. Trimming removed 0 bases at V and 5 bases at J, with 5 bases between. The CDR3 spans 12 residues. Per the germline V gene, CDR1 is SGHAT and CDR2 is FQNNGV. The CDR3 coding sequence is TGTGCCAGCAGCTTAGATCAACACGAGCAGTACTTC. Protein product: CASSLDQHEQYF.

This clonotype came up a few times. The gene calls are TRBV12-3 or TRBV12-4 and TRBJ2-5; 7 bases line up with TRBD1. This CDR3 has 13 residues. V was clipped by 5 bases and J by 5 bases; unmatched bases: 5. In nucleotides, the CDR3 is TGTGCCAGCAGTCCTACAGGGGTGGAGACCCAGTACTTC. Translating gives CASSPTGVETQYF.

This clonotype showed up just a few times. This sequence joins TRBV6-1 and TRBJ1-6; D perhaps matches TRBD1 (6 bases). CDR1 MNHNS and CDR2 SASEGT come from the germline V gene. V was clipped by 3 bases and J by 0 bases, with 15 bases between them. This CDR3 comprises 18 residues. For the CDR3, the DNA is TGTGCCAGCAGTGACTCCAGGGGAAGGAGCTCCTATAATTCACCCCTCCACTTT. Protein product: CASSDSRGRSSYNSPLHF.

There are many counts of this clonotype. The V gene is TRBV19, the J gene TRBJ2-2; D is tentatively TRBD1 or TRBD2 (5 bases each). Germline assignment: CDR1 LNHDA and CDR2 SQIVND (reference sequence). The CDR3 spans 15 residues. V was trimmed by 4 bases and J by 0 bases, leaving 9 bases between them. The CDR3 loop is CASSRDPTNTGELFF. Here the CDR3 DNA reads TGTGCCAGTAGTAGGGACCCAACGAACACCGGGGAGCTGTTTTTT.

The CDR3 DNA is TGTGCCAGCAGTCGGGACAATTCACCCCTCCACTTT. Protein: CASSRDNSPLHF. This chain uses TRBV7-9 with TRBJ1-6; a possible D gene is TRBD1 (5 bases). Germline CDR1 SEHNR, CDR2 FQNEAQ (reference sequence). This CDR3 is 12 amino acids long. The ends were cut back, 6 bases at V and 7 bases at J, with 7 bases in the middle.

The CDR3 DNA follows: TGTGCCAGCAGCACCCTGACTAGCGGGGGATCGGATGAGCAGTTCTTC. Translated, it gives CASSTLTSGGSDEQFF. The chain carries TRBV5-6 and TRBJ2-1; 12 bases fit TRBD2. The CDR3 covers 16 residues. The V segment lost 4 bases and the J segment 8 bases; nucleotides outside the gene matches: 10. Germline loops: CDR1 SGHDT, CDR2 YYEEEE.

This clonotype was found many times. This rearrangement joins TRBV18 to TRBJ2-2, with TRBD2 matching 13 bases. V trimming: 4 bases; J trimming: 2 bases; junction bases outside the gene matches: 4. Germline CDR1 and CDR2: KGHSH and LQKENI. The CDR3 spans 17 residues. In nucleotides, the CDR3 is TGTGCCAGCTCACGAGGACTAGCGGGGGTAAACACCGGGGAGCTGTTTTTT. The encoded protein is CASSRGLAGVNTGELFF.

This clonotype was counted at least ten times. This CDR3 is CASSSDRDSPLHF. The CDR3 coding sequence is TGCGCCAGCAGCTCGGACAGGGATTCACCCCTCCACTTT. The genes are TRBV5-1 and TRBJ1-6; 8 bases map to TRBD1. Germline CDR1 SGHRS, CDR2 YFSETQ. The CDR3 is made up of 13 amino acids. J was trimmed by 8 bases and V by 3 bases; bases with no gene match: 1.

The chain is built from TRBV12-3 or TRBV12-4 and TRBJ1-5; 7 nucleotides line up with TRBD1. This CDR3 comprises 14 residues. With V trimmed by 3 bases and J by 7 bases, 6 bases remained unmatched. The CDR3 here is CASSFSGGGQPQHF. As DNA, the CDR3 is TGTGCCAGCAGTTTTTCAGGGGGTGGCCAGCCCCAGCATTTT.

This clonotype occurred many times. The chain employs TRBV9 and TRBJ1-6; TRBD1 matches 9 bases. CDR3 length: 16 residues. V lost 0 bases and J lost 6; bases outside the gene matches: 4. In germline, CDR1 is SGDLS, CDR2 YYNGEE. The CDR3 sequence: CASSVEGQGGNSPLHF. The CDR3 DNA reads TGTGCCAGCAGCGTAGAGGGACAGGGTGGTAATTCACCCCTCCACTTT.

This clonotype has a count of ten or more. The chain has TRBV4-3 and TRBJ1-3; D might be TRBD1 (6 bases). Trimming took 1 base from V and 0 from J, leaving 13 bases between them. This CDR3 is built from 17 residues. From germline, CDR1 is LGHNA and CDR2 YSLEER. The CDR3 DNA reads TGCGCCAGCAGCCAAGTATATTCGGGGGCCTCTGGAAACACCATATATTTT. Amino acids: CASSQVYSGASGNTIYF.

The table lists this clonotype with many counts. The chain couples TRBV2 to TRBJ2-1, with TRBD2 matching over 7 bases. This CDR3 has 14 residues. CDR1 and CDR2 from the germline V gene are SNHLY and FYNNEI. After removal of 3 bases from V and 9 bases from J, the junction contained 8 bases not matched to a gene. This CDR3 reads CASSDGLGIGEQFF. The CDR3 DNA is TGTGCCAGCAGTGACGGACTAGGAATCGGTGAGCAGTTCTTC.

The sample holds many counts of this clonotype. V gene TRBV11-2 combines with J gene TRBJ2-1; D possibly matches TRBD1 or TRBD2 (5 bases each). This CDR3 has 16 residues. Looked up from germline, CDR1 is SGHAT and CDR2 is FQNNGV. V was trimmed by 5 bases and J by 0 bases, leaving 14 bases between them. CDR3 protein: CASSRGFVSSYNEQFF. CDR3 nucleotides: TGTGCCAGCAGCCGGGGCTTCGTCAGCTCCTACAATGAGCAGTTCTTC.

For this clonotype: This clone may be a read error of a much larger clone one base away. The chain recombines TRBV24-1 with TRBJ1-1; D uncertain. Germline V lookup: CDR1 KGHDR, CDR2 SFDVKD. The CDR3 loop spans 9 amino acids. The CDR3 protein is CATSGETFF. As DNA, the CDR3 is TGTGCCACCAGTGGTGAAACTTTCTTT.

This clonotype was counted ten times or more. CDR3 amino acids: CASSIQVTNTEAFF. CDR3 nucleotides: TGTGCCAGCAGCATACAGGTGACGAACACTGAAGCTTTCTTT. V and J are TRBV9 and TRBJ1-1, with D tentatively TRBD1 (5 bases). In germline, CDR1 is SGDLS, CDR2 YYNGEE. The CDR3 runs to 14 residues. V shed 4 bases and J shed 1 base, with 11 bases lying between them.

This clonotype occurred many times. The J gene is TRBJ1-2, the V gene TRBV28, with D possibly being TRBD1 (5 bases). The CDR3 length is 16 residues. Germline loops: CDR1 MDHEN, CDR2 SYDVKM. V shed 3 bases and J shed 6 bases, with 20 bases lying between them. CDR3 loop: CASSFWHWSQGDGYTF. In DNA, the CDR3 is TGTGCCAGCAGTTTCTGGCATTGGTCTCAAGGGGATGGCTACACCTTC.

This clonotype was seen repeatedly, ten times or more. This CDR3 reads CASSAGDVRGNTEAFF. The CDR3, as DNA: TGTGCCAGCAGCGCTGGGGACGTGCGGGGAAACACTGAAGCTTTCTTT. The chain links TRBV9 to TRBJ1-1; possible D gene TRBD1, 5 bases. The CDR3 has 16 amino acids. CDR1 is SGDLS, CDR2 YYNGEE, per germline. With 3 bases removed from V and 2 bases from J, the gap between germline ends came to 17 bases. The variable domain in full, completed from reference TRBV9 and TRBJ1-1, reads DSGVTQTPKHLITATGQRVTLRCSPRSGDLSVYWYQQSLDQGLQFLIQYYNGEERAKGNILERFSAQQFPDLHSELNLSSLELGDSALYFCASSAGDVRGNTEAFFGQGTRLTVV.

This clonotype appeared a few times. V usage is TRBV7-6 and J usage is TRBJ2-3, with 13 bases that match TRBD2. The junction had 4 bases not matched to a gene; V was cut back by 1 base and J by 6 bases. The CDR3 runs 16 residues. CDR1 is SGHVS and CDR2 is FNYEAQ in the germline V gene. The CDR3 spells CASSLGTSGGADTQYF. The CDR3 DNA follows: TGTGCCAGCAGCTTAGGTACTAGCGGGGGGGCCGATACGCAGTATTTT.